The source of this T cell receptor (beta chain) is a study of blood T cell repertoires in COVID-19. Across the study: Material from acute and convalescent COVID-19 was sourced from the United States, Italy and Spain. PBMCs, B-cell-depleted T cells, or T cells were the source of the cDNA or gDNA that made up the material.

As handled by the study authors: Estimates of nucleated cell counts were drawn from the amplification of reference gene primers. Assay: immunoSEQ multiplex PCR; the TCRdb copy retains only in-frame clones and omits some. For V, J and clone size, that table is used; D and trimming come from the DNA. In the table there are 85,000 to 100,000 clones, roughly nine tenths of which are singletons. This TCR was sampled from a man between 60 and 75 years old with acute or convalescent COVID-19. Sequenced input: peripheral blood.

CDR3 amino acids: CASSLGGGGQPQHF. The CDR3 DNA sequence: TGTGCCAGCAGCTTAGGAGGGGGGGGGCAGCCCCAGCATTTT. The genes are TRBV7-2 and TRBJ1-5, with a weak D call TRBD1 (6 bases). The germline V and J ends were trimmed by 1 base and 7 bases, with 11 bases remaining between them. CDR3 length: 14 amino acids. Germline assignment: CDR1 SGHTA and CDR2 FQGNSA.